Listed below are T cell receptor beta chains from one sample, sequenced in a study of blood T cell repertoires in COVID-19. Repertoires were generated with immunoSEQ multiplex PCR, while TCRdb's copy carries only in-frame clones and drops some. The table has 200,000 to 300,000 clones, 75% to 90% seen once. The sample consisted of peripheral blood. All receptors come from a woman aged 55 to 70 with active or convalescent COVID-19. Each CDR3 is given with its conserved first and last residue. D genes are given only for firm matches. Expanded clones get a size class; other rows say once, few or many, or leave the size out.

>-|TRBV7-2|TRBJ1-2|-
TGTGCCAGCAGCTTAGCGCCAGGGAATGGCTACACCTTC
CASSLAPGNGYTF
>few|TRBV7-2|TRBJ1-1|TRBD1
TGTGCCAGCAGCAGACTACAGGGGAGGAGCACTGAAGCTTTCTTT
CASSRLQGRSTEAFF
>-|TRBV5-4|TRBJ2-5|-
TGTGCCAGCAGATCCGGGGTTACTCAAGAGACCCAGTACTTC
CASRSGVTQETQYF
>-|TRBV7-9|TRBJ1-2|-
TGTGCAATTCGTCCCGGGGAGGGACGGGGTGGCTACACCTTC
CAIRPGEGRGGYTF
>-|TRBV27|TRBJ2-5|TRBD2
TGTGCCAGCAGTTTATGGGGGGGGACGGAGACCCAGTACTTC
CASSLWGGTETQYF
>once|TRBV7-2|TRBJ2-3|-
TGTGCCAGCAGCTTAGGGGTAGGCCCCAGGGGCACAGATACGCAGTATTTT
CASSLGVGPRGTDTQYF
>once|TRBV19|TRBJ2-1|TRBD2
TGTGCCAGTAGTTATACGGGGGGGGGCGATGAGCAGTTCTTC
CASSYTGGGDEQFF
>few|TRBV7-8|TRBJ2-7|-
TGTGCCAGCAGCCCGAGCGGAACAGGGCTAATCTACGAGCAGTACTTC
CASSPSGTGLIYEQYF
>-|TRBV6-6|TRBJ1-5|TRBD1
TGTGCCAGCAGTCGGGGAGGGACAGGCGACAATCAGCCCCAGCATTTT
CASSRGGTGDNQPQHF
>-|TRBV5-1|TRBJ1-1|-
TGCGCCAGCAGCTTGTACGGGGGGAGAAACACTGAAGCTTTCTTT
CASSLYGGRNTEAFF
>-|TRBV18|TRBJ2-7|TRBD1
TGTGCCAGCTCAGGGTTCGGACAGGACCTTAAGGAGCAGTACTTC
CASSGFGQDLKEQYF
>many|TRBV7-2|TRBJ1-5|TRBD1
TGTGCCAGCAGCTTAGCGTTCCGGGACAGGGCTGAAAATCAGCCCCAGCATTTT
CASSLAFRDRAENQPQHF
>few|TRBV7-2|TRBJ2-7|TRBD2
TGTGCCAGCAGCCCGGGTTTGAGCGGGGGGGTGTACGAGCAGTACTTC
CASSPGLSGGVYEQYF
>-|TRBV6-1|TRBJ2-2|-
TGTGCCAGCAGCCCACAACAGGCCGGGGAGCTGTTTTTT
CASSPQQAGELFF
>-|TRBV5-6|TRBJ1-1|TRBD1
TGTGCCAGCAGCTCCGGGACAGGGGGCGGATTTGGAAACACTGAAGCTTTCTTT
CASSSGTGGGFGNTEAFF
>-|TRBV2|TRBJ1-2|TRBD1
TGTGCCAGCAACGAACAGGGGGCCATTCCTGGCTACACCTTC
CASNEQGAIPGYTF
>-|TRBV19|TRBJ1-5|-
TGTGCCAGTAGTCTCAGACAGGATACTCCCAATCAGCCCCAGCATTTT
CASSLRQDTPNQPQHF
>-|TRBV9|TRBJ2-1|TRBD2
TGTGCCAGCAGCTCCCGGACTAGCCTCTCCTACAATGAGCAGTTCTTC
CASSSRTSLSYNEQFF
>-|TRBV14|TRBJ2-1|-
TGTGCCAGCAGCCGAAAACTTACCAATGTTCATGAGCAGTTCTTC
CASSRKLTNVHEQFF
>-|TRBV7-9|TRBJ1-2|TRBD1
TGTGCCAGCAGCTTGGGACAGGCAGAAATCAACTATGGCTACACCTTC
CASSLGQAEINYGYTF
>-|TRBV2|TRBJ2-1|TRBD1
TGTGCCAGCACCCGGACAGGGAGTGAGCAGTTCTTC
CASTRTGSEQFF
>-|TRBV7-3|TRBJ2-2|-
TGTGCCAGCAGCCAGGCGGGGGCCGACACCGGGGAGCTGTTTTTT
CASSQAGADTGELFF
>-|TRBV6-5|TRBJ1-5|TRBD1
TGTGCCAGCAGTACAGGGGATCAGCCCCAGCATTTT
CASSTGDQPQHF
>-|TRBV11-3|TRBJ1-2|-
TGTGCCAGCAGCTTAGTTGACAGCTATGGCTACACCTTC
CASSLVDSYGYTF
>-|TRBV5-1|TRBJ2-7|-
TGCGCCAGCAGCTTGGCCGGTGGACAGACCTACGAGCAGTACTTC
CASSLAGGQTYEQYF
>-|TRBV21-1|TRBJ1-2|-
TGTGCCAGCAGCGAAAGTTGGGGGCCGGCAGGCTACACCTTC
CASSESWGPAGYTF
>medium-sized|TRBV5-1|TRBJ1-1|-
TGCGCCAGCAGCTTTGACACGAACACTGAAGCTTTCTTT
CASSFDTNTEAFF
>once|TRBV7-8|TRBJ2-7|-
TGTGCCAGCAGCTTAGCGGCAACAAGTTCCCCCACCTACGAGCAGTACTTC
CASSLAATSSPTYEQYF
>few|TRBV29-1|TRBJ2-3|-
TGCAGCGTTGAGGGTTTGGCAGGTACGCAGTATTTT
CSVEGLAGTQYF
>-|TRBV7-2|TRBJ1-2|-
TGTGCCAGCAGCTTAACTGACAGGTTCTATGGCTACACCTTC
CASSLTDRFYGYTF
>once|TRBV9|TRBJ2-7|TRBD1
TGTGCCAGCAGCGGAGGGACAGTAAAAGAGCAGTACTTC
CASSGGTVKEQYF
>-|TRBV5-1|TRBJ1-6|-
TGCGCCAGCAGCTTAGCAGGGAATGGACCCCTCCACTTT
CASSLAGNGPLHF
>-|TRBV27|TRBJ2-7|-
TGTGCCAGCAGTCTAAGGGACACCCCGTACGAGCAGTACTTC
CASSLRDTPYEQYF
>-|TRBV6-2/TRBV6-3|TRBJ2-3|TRBD2
TGTGCCAGCAGTTACGAGGAGGAGCGGGGGTTGGGGGTCGATACGCAGTATTTT
CASSYEEERGLGVDTQYF
>-|TRBV9|TRBJ2-1|TRBD1
TGTGCCAGCAGCCCTCCGGGACAGGGGGCGAATGAGCAGTTCTTC
CASSPPGQGANEQFF
>-|TRBV9|TRBJ2-5|TRBD2
TGTGCCAGCAGCGTCGGACTAGCGCGGGAGACCCAGTACTTC
CASSVGLARETQYF
>-|TRBV6-5|TRBJ1-5|TRBD1
TGTGCCAGCAGTCCGGACAGGAAGGGTCAGCCCCAGCATTTT
CASSPDRKGQPQHF
>-|TRBV9|TRBJ1-1|-
TGTGCCAGCAGCGTAGTGCGACAGCCTACTACTGAAGCTTTCTTT
CASSVVRQPTTEAFF
>-|TRBV5-1|TRBJ2-1|-
TGCGCCAGCAGCTTTTTAGGGGCCGACAATGAGCAGTTCTTC
CASSFLGADNEQFF
>few|TRBV7-3|TRBJ2-7|TRBD2
TGTGCCAGCAGCTTACCGGGACTACACCTCGCCTACGAGCAGTACTTC
CASSLPGLHLAYEQYF
>-|TRBV5-8|TRBJ2-2|-
TGTGCCAGCAGCTCCCCTGGGGCCGGGTGGAACACCGGGGAGCTGTTTTTT
CASSSPGAGWNTGELFF
>-|TRBV27|TRBJ1-3|-
TGTGCCACCGTTAGCTCTGGAAACACCATATATTTT
CATVSSGNTIYF
>-|TRBV7-6|TRBJ1-5|TRBD1
TGTGCCAGCAGCTTAGGGACAGGGTCCAATCAGCCCCAGCATTTT
CASSLGTGSNQPQHF
>-|TRBV5-1|TRBJ2-1|-
TGCGCCAGCACGAGTGGGGGCGGGGGTGGCGATGAGCAGTTCTTC
CASTSGGGGGDEQFF
>-|TRBV3-1/TRBV3-2|TRBJ2-5|-
TGTGCCAGCAGCCAAGGAGTCCAAGAGACCCAGTACTTC
CASSQGVQETQYF
>-|TRBV7-7|TRBJ2-3|-
TGTGCTAGCAGCTTAGGACTGAACACAGATACGCAGTATTTT
CASSLGLNTDTQYF
>-|TRBV19|TRBJ2-1|-
TGTGCCAGTAGTATAGATCTATACTACAATGAGCAGTTCTTC
CASSIDLYYNEQFF
>many|TRBV7-2|TRBJ2-3|TRBD2
TGTGCCAGCAGCTTAGTTCGGGGGGTGGGCACAGATACGCAGTATTTT
CASSLVRGVGTDTQYF
>-|TRBV7-8|TRBJ1-2|TRBD1
TGTGCCAGCAGCTTGGGACAGGGGGCGTGGGGCTACACCTTC
CASSLGQGAWGYTF
>-|TRBV19|TRBJ2-7|TRBD1
TGTGCCAGTAGTATAGCCGGGACAGGGGCCTCCTACGAGCAGTACTTC
CASSIAGTGASYEQYF
>-|TRBV15|TRBJ1-2|TRBD1
TGTGCCACCAGCGGACAGGGTGTCTATGGCTACACCTTC
CATSGQGVYGYTF
>once|TRBV6-5|TRBJ1-6|TRBD1
TGTGCCAGCAGTTACACCACAGGGGAGGACGCACCCCTCCACTTT
CASSYTTGEDAPLHF
>-|TRBV9|TRBJ2-3|TRBD2
TGTGCCAGCAGCGTAAGGGCTAGCGGGGGGAGCACAGATACGCAGTATTTT
CASSVRASGGSTDTQYF
>-|TRBV2|TRBJ1-1|TRBD1
TGTGCCAGCAGCGCAACCTTACAGGGGCCAGCTTTCTTT
CASSATLQGPAFF
>-|TRBV24-1|TRBJ1-1|TRBD1
TGTGCCAACGAGGAGACAGGGGGCATAATAGATACTGAAGCTTTCTTT
CANEETGGIIDTEAFF
>-|TRBV19|TRBJ1-2|-
TGTGCCAGTAGTACCTACCTCGGGAGTTTTAACTATGGCTACACCTTC
CASSTYLGSFNYGYTF
>-|TRBV5-5|TRBJ1-2|-
TGTGCCAGCAGCTTAGCGGACAGTAACTATGGCTACACCTTC
CASSLADSNYGYTF